These T cell receptor beta chains were read from a single sample in a study of T cell repertoires in cytomegalovirus infection. Antigens of these TCRs are unknown. TCRdb analysed the reads with MiXCR anew, one entry per CDR3 protein. The sample has fewer than 900,000 distinct CDR3 sequences; 25% to 30% are singletons. This specimen consisted of cultured CD8+ T cells from PBMCs, obtained from culture after CMV antigen stimulation. These receptors all come from a human donor in good health (CMV status not recorded). Some clones in this sample may be carry-over from other donors' samples. Each CDR3 is given with its conserved first and last residue. Each record gives: CDR3 DNA, CDR3 protein, V gene, clone size, D gene, J gene. The D gene is left open where the match is weak. Not every row has a clone size; where given, it reads once, few, many or a size class.

CDR3 DNA: TGTGCCAGCAGCTTAATCCGCCTAGCGGGGAGCGGCGATACGCAGTATTTT; CDR3 protein: CASSLIRLAGSGDTQYF; V gene: TRBV7-9; clone size: many; D gene: TRBD2; J gene: TRBJ2-3
CDR3 DNA: TGTGCCAGCAGGTTCGCGGGACAGGCAAATGAGCAGTTCTTC; CDR3 protein: CASRFAGQANEQFF; V gene: TRBV6-8; clone size: -; D gene: TRBD1; J gene: TRBJ2-1
CDR3 DNA: TGCAGTGCCCCGAGTGGCTACACCTTC; CDR3 protein: CSAPSGYTF; V gene: TRBV20-1; clone size: -; D gene: -; J gene: TRBJ1-2
CDR3 DNA: TGTGCCAGCAGTCCTAGAGGGAGGGAGAACACTGAAGCTTTCTTT; CDR3 protein: CASSPRGRENTEAFF; V gene: TRBV6-2/TRBV6-3; clone size: -; D gene: -; J gene: TRBJ1-1
CDR3 DNA: TGTGCCAGCACCCCCCCCGGGCTGGACTACTATGGCTACACCTTC; CDR3 protein: CASTPPGLDYYGYTF; V gene: TRBV7-9; clone size: -; D gene: -; J gene: TRBJ1-2
CDR3 DNA: TGCGCCAGCAGCCAAGTCTGGGACCTAGCCAAAAACATTCAGTACTTC; CDR3 protein: CASSQVWDLAKNIQYF; V gene: TRBV4-1; clone size: -; D gene: -; J gene: TRBJ2-4
CDR3 DNA: TGTGCCAGCAGCTTCCTTCGGGGGCCGGGTGATGAAAAACTGTTTTTT; CDR3 protein: CASSFLRGPGDEKLFF; V gene: TRBV7-8; clone size: many; D gene: -; J gene: TRBJ1-4
CDR3 DNA: TGTGCCAGCAGCGTAGAACGGCGATCTAGCACAGATACGCAGTATTTT; CDR3 protein: CASSVERRSSTDTQYF; V gene: TRBV9; clone size: once; D gene: -; J gene: TRBJ2-3
CDR3 DNA: TGTGCCACCAGTGATGGCATTAAGAACACTGAAGCTTTCTTT; CDR3 protein: CATSDGIKNTEAFF; V gene: TRBV24-1; clone size: once; D gene: -; J gene: TRBJ1-1
CDR3 DNA: TGTGCCATCAGTGGAGGAGCGGGGGGTGATGAGCAGTTCTTC; CDR3 protein: CAISGGAGGDEQFF; V gene: TRBV10-3; clone size: -; D gene: TRBD2; J gene: TRBJ2-1
CDR3 DNA: TGCGCCAGCAGCTCTTGGGACACCGCGAACACCGGGGAGCTGTTTTTT; CDR3 protein: CASSSWDTANTGELFF; V gene: TRBV5-1; clone size: -; D gene: -; J gene: TRBJ2-2
CDR3 DNA: TGTGCCAGCAGTTACTATGGGGGTTCTGGAAACACCATATATTTT; CDR3 protein: CASSYYGGSGNTIYF; V gene: TRBV6-5; clone size: -; D gene: -; J gene: TRBJ1-3
CDR3 DNA: TGTGCCAGCAGTTTATCCTCGAACACCGGGGAGCTGTTTTTT; CDR3 protein: CASSLSSNTGELFF; V gene: TRBV27; clone size: few; D gene: -; J gene: TRBJ2-2
CDR3 DNA: TGTGCCAGCAGCTTTACCCTGGGGACAGGGGTGTTAGATACGCAGTATTTT; CDR3 protein: CASSFTLGTGVLDTQYF; V gene: TRBV12-3/TRBV12-4; clone size: -; D gene: TRBD1; J gene: TRBJ2-3
CDR3 DNA: TGCAGTGCGACGGGACTAGCGGGGGCCTACGAGCAGTACTTC; CDR3 protein: CSATGLAGAYEQYF; V gene: TRBV20-1; clone size: few; D gene: TRBD2; J gene: TRBJ2-7
CDR3 DNA: TGTGCCAGCAGTTACTCTGGGACAGGGAAGCTCGAGACCCAGTACTTC; CDR3 protein: CASSYSGTGKLETQYF; V gene: TRBV6-8; clone size: -; D gene: TRBD1; J gene: TRBJ2-5
CDR3 DNA: TGCAGTGCCACGGAACGGGGGGCCTCCCGCGAGCAGTACTTC; CDR3 protein: CSATERGASREQYF; V gene: TRBV20-1; clone size: -; D gene: -; J gene: TRBJ2-7
CDR3 DNA: TGTGCCAGCAGATACCGGGACAGGGTGTCAGATACGCAGTATTTT; CDR3 protein: CASRYRDRVSDTQYF; V gene: TRBV6-6; clone size: few; D gene: TRBD1; J gene: TRBJ2-3
CDR3 DNA: TGTGCCAGCAGCGGGCCCGAAGCTTTCTTT; CDR3 protein: CASSGPEAFF; V gene: TRBV2; clone size: -; D gene: -; J gene: TRBJ1-1
CDR3 DNA: TGTGCCAGCAGTTATGGGTCAGAAGTTGCAACTAATGAAAAACTGTTTTTT; CDR3 protein: CASSYGSEVATNEKLFF; V gene: TRBV6-5; clone size: -; D gene: -; J gene: TRBJ1-4
CDR3 DNA: TGTGCCAGCAGCTTAGTCTTAGAAACCTACGAGCAGTACTTC; CDR3 protein: CASSLVLETYEQYF; V gene: TRBV7-4; clone size: -; D gene: -; J gene: TRBJ2-7
CDR3 DNA: TGTGCCAGTAGTATCGGCCTGACCTACGAGCAGTACTTC; CDR3 protein: CASSIGLTYEQYF; V gene: TRBV19; clone size: -; D gene: -; J gene: TRBJ2-7
CDR3 DNA: TGTGCCAGCAGTTACTTAATCGGGGGGGTGGTGGTTACAGATACGCAGTATTTT; CDR3 protein: CASSYLIGGVVVTDTQYF; V gene: TRBV6-5; clone size: -; D gene: TRBD2; J gene: TRBJ2-3
CDR3 DNA: TGTGCCAGCTCCCCGGGGGGGTACCAAGAGACCCAGTACTTC; CDR3 protein: CASSPGGYQETQYF; V gene: TRBV6-2/TRBV6-3; clone size: many; D gene: TRBD2; J gene: TRBJ2-5
CDR3 DNA: TGTGCCAGCAGCCCGCCCACTAGCGGGGGCCTTTATAGCACAGATACGCAGTATTTT; CDR3 protein: CASSPPTSGGLYSTDTQYF; V gene: TRBV7-9; clone size: -; D gene: TRBD2; J gene: TRBJ2-3
CDR3 DNA: TGTGCCAGCAGCACCCCCCCGCGACAGCTATCCTACGAGCAGTACTTC; CDR3 protein: CASSTPPRQLSYEQYF; V gene: TRBV7-2; clone size: many; D gene: -; J gene: TRBJ2-7
CDR3 DNA: TGTGCCACCAGTGATTTGCCGGGACAGGGAAACACCGGGGAGCTGTTTTTT; CDR3 protein: CATSDLPGQGNTGELFF; V gene: TRBV24-1; clone size: -; D gene: TRBD1; J gene: TRBJ2-2
CDR3 DNA: TGTGCCAGCAGTTTTGGACTAGCGGGGCTACAAGGTGAGCAGTTCTTC; CDR3 protein: CASSFGLAGLQGEQFF; V gene: TRBV27; clone size: once; D gene: TRBD2; J gene: TRBJ2-1
CDR3 DNA: TGTGCCAGCAGTTTATCGAACAGCGTTTACTATAATTCACCCCTCCACTTT; CDR3 protein: CASSLSNSVYYNSPLHF; V gene: TRBV27; clone size: few; D gene: -; J gene: TRBJ1-6
CDR3 DNA: TGTGCCAGCAGCTTAGGTGAAGAGGTAGCTTTCTTT; CDR3 protein: CASSLGEEVAFF; V gene: TRBV7-8; clone size: many; D gene: -; J gene: TRBJ1-1
CDR3 DNA: TGTGCCAGCAGCCCTGGACTAGCGTCTAGCACAGATACGCAGTATTTT; CDR3 protein: CASSPGLASSTDTQYF; V gene: TRBV11-2; clone size: many; D gene: TRBD2; J gene: TRBJ2-3
CDR3 DNA: TGTGCCAGCTCCCTGCTGGGACAGGGGAACACTGAAGCTTTCTTT; CDR3 protein: CASSLLGQGNTEAFF; V gene: TRBV6-1; clone size: -; D gene: TRBD1; J gene: TRBJ1-1
CDR3 DNA: TGTGCCAGCAGTCCGATGGTGAGCGGGGGAGCAGAGGATACGCAGTATTTT; CDR3 protein: CASSPMVSGGAEDTQYF; V gene: TRBV12-3/TRBV12-4; clone size: many; D gene: TRBD2; J gene: TRBJ2-3
CDR3 DNA: TGCGCCAGCAGCTTCAACGGGATCGCTAACTATGGCTACACCTTC; CDR3 protein: CASSFNGIANYGYTF; V gene: TRBV5-1; clone size: -; D gene: -; J gene: TRBJ1-2
CDR3 DNA: TGTGCCAGCAGTCCCGGACAGAGCATGAACACTGAAGCTTTCTTT; CDR3 protein: CASSPGQSMNTEAFF; V gene: TRBV6-5; clone size: -; D gene: -; J gene: TRBJ1-1
CDR3 DNA: TGTGCCAGCAGCCTTCGGACTAGCGCAGACAATGAGCAGTTCTTC; CDR3 protein: CASSLRTSADNEQFF; V gene: TRBV7-6; clone size: few; D gene: TRBD2; J gene: TRBJ2-1
CDR3 DNA: TGTGCCAGCAGAGAGACAGGGGAGCGAAGTTCACCCCTCCACTTT; CDR3 protein: CASRETGERSSPLHF; V gene: TRBV6-6; clone size: few; D gene: TRBD1; J gene: TRBJ1-6
CDR3 DNA: TGCGCCAGCAGCTTCGTGACAGGTAGCTATGGCTACACCTTC; CDR3 protein: CASSFVTGSYGYTF; V gene: TRBV10-2; clone size: -; D gene: -; J gene: TRBJ1-2
CDR3 DNA: TGCGCCAGCAGCCAAGAGGACAGGGGAACTGAAGCTTTCTTT; CDR3 protein: CASSQEDRGTEAFF; V gene: TRBV4-1; clone size: few; D gene: TRBD1; J gene: TRBJ1-1